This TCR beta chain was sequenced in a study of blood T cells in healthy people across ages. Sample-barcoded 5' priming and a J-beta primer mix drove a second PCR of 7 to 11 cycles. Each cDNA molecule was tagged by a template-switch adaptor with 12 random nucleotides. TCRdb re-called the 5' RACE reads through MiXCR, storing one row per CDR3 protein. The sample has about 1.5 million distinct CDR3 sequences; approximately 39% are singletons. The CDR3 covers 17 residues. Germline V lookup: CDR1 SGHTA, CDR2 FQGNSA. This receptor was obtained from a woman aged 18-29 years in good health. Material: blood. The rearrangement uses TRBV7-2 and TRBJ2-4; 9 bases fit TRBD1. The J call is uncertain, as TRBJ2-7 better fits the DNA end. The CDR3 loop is CASSADVRTGATYEQYF. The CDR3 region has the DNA TGTGCCAGCAGCGCAGACGTAAGGACAGGGGCAACCTACGAGCAGTACTTC.